Listed here is a single TCR beta chain. Its antigen is not identified. The CDR3 spans 12 residues. The V segment lost 0 bases and the J segment 8 bases; nucleotides outside the gene matches: 0. Germline V gives CDR1 SGHRS, CDR2 YFSETQ. One entry per CDR3 protein, called by TCRdb with MiXCR from the 5' RACE reads. This sample yields roughly 280,000 distinct CDR3 sequences, of which around 18% are seen a single time; less than 9.5% belongs to the top ten. This entry belongs to a study of CD8 T cells in ankylosing spondylitis. Notes on the study in general: Reports of some motif variants in reactive arthritis synovial fluid and blood predate this one.

The TCR was taken from a male donor with ankylosing spondylitis or in good health (not recorded which). Sequenced material: blood, either unsorted or a sorted T cell fraction (not recorded which). The genes are TRBV5-1 and TRBJ1-1; 8 bases match TRBD1. The CDR3 nucleotides are TGCGCCAGCAGCTTGGGGGACAGGGAAGCTTTCTTT. Its protein product is CASSLGDREAFF.